This T cell receptor beta chain was sequenced for a study of cytomegalovirus exposure and HLA in healthy donors. A single count supports this clone. No antigen is known for it. Study-wide results and caveats: Presence/absence analyses supposed approximately even sequencing depth among donors. Researchers left out some V segments, among them TRBV6-2 and TRBV6-3, as indistinguishable. The study carried out a later analysis of TCR beta sequences. It associated 15,000 to 20,000 of them with specific HLA alleles at a false discovery rate of 0.05.

PCR was performed using 60 Vbeta and 13 Jbeta primers. Repertoires were generated with immunoSEQ multiplex PCR, while TCRdb's copy carries only in-frame clones and drops some. The sample shows roughly 66,000 clones, just over 75% of them seen only once. After removal of 1 base from V and 10 bases from J, the junction contained 10 bases not matched to a gene. CDR3 length: 15 amino acids. Germline V gene data show CDR1 as SEHNR and CDR2 as FQNEAQ (reference sequence). This rearrangement joins TRBV7-9 to TRBJ1-1; 9 bases are a match to TRBD1. This TCR came from a man over 45 in good health and CMV-seronegative. The source material was PBMCs. This CDR3 is CASSLVGTGNLRAFF. The CDR3 DNA sequence: TGTGCCAGCAGCTTAGTGGGGACAGGGAATTTGAGAGCTTTCTTT.